This entry concerns a single TCR beta chain. Its antigen is still unknown. No quality values exist for individual bases; no much larger clone is one base distant. DNA was extracted from blood mononuclear cells, and the same DNA was used for both TCR and STAT3 sequencing. These data come from a study of STAT3 mutations in large granular lymphocyte leukemia (dated by TCRdb to 2018 to 2020). Broadly, across the study: About half of the T-LGLL patients who underwent longitudinal sequencing carried canonical activating STAT3 mutations. More than half of T-LGLL patients received one or more immunosuppressive therapy regimens, with hematologic response in approximately 41% of those treated. Serial deep sequencing of TCRbeta CDR3 and STAT3 was performed in patients with T-cell large granular lymphocyte leukemia to reconstruct clonal hierarchy and dynamics. From an initial cohort of hundreds of LGL patients, under 20 representative T-LGLL cases were chosen for longitudinal sequencing of TCRbeta and STAT3. A couple of patients with natural killer LGL leukemia were also sequenced longitudinally as controls within the study. On average, sequencing was done at around 4 time points per patient, with the number of samplings ranging from 2 to 8. Overall study outcomes, separate from this receptor: Because codominant clonotypes persisted in some patients, a small but highly pathogenic clone may have been missed. Because no samples were available when a clone first appeared, clonal expansion was inferred from samplings taken at other points. TCR clonotype switching after therapy was seen in about 30% of the 18 patients, with all newly emerging clones being STAT3 wild type. Variable intervals between samplings and differing treatment regimens complicated linking therapy response to changes in TCR clonal burden. Every T-LGLL patient showed at least one immunodominant TCRbeta clonotype, and about half showed multiple immunodominant subclonotypes. Dominant TCR clone burden was found to exceed STAT3 mutant burden in several patients, suggesting that STAT3 mutation arose secondarily within a pre-expanded clone.

From the cysteine up to the phenylalanine, the CDR3 has a length of 17 residues. This entry keeps only the CDR3 DNA: 51 bases, framed from base 1. Taken from the germline V gene (reference sequence), the CDR1 and CDR2 loops are SEHNR and FQNEAQ. Between the V and J ends, shortened by 0 bases and 1 base respectively, the junction contains 10 bases. An Illumina MiSeq was used to sequence the TCRbeta libraries, yielding an average of around 42,000 productive templates per sample. Multiplex PCR amplification was used to generate TCRbeta CDR3 libraries with the immunoSEQ assay. Per the source publication's procedure: Repertoire diversity was calculated as previously defined, and values close to 0 indicated extremely monoclonal samples. The table comes from immuneACCESS by way of TCRdb, which keeps in-frame sequences with V and J called. Part of the clones is missing from these tables; in studies checked, under half for an unresolved V gene and the rest for unknown reasons. V and J calls and clone size come straight from that table; D and trimming were deduced from the DNA. The sample table holds around 13,000 clones, of which around 85% were seen once. The ten largest clones capture roughly half of the sample.

The sample comprised peripheral blood mononuclear cells. The source of this sequence is a man between 60 and 75 years old with T-cell large granular lymphocyte leukemia. Some clones in this sample may be carry-over from other donors' samples. The age is the age at diagnosis. Rearrangement joined TRBV7-9 to TRBJ2-6, with a weak D call of TRBD2 (6 bases match). The CDR3 corresponds to CASSLAMEGSGANVLTF. Here is the DNA: TGTGCCAGCAGCTTAGCGATGGAGGGTTCTGGGGCCAACGTCCTGACTTTC.